This entry lists 23 T cell receptor beta chains sequenced from one sample in a study of kidney transplant recipient with SARS-CoV-2 infection. TCRdb itself ran the reads through MiXCR, one entry per CDR3 protein. The repertoire holds 250,000 or so distinct CDR3 sequences, with about 30% as singletons. Sequenced here: a blood sample, sampled at baseline and on day 111 from a kidney transplant recipient. Receptors originate from a young adult male patient who had COVID-19 and was a kidney transplant recipient. The T cells may come from the graft donor.

This clonotype was recorded at least ten times. The gene calls are TRBV28 and TRBJ1-4, with D possibly matching TRBD1 (5 bases). The V end was cut by 5 bases, the J end by 8 bases, with 18 bases between. The CDR3 spans 15 residues. The germline V gene encodes CDR1 MDHEN and CDR2 SYDVKM. CDR3 in amino acids: CASSPGTVEIEKLFF. CDR3 sequence (DNA): TGTGCCAGCAGTCCCGGGACCGTAGAAATAGAAAAACTGTTTTTT.

This clonotype has just one count. Given a much more abundant clone one base away, this may be a read error. The chain couples TRBV3-1 to TRBJ1-4; D is unresolved. This CDR3 contains 15 residues. V lost 7 bases and J lost 7, with 19 bases in between. Germline V CDR1 and CDR2: LGHDT, YNNKEL (reference sequence). The CDR3 nucleotides read TGTGCCAGCAACCCGGTGGAGGGTGAGGCTGAAAAACTGTTTTTT. Translating gives CASNPVEGEAEKLFF.

This clonotype was observed a few times. A much larger clone differs from this one at a single base, so this may be a read error. This rearrangement joins TRBV6-1 to TRBJ1-2; D uncertain. Deletions cut 5 bases from V and 4 bases from J, with 23 bases between. Germline V gives CDR1 MNHNS, CDR2 SASEGT. The CDR3 runs to 17 residues. The CDR3 is CASSPSSGGRKTYGYTF. For the CDR3, the DNA is TGTGCCAGCAGTCCCTCCTCAGGTGGGAGAAAGACCTATGGCTACACCTTC.

This clonotype was recorded many times. The chain has TRBV20-1 and TRBJ1-2; D is unclear. CDR1 and CDR2 (germline): DFQATT, SNEGSKA (reference sequence). The V end was cut by 6 bases, the J end by 2 bases, with 7 bases between. The length of the CDR3 is 11 residues. The CDR3 bases are TGCAGTGCACCAATGAACTATGGCTACACCTTC. Translation: CSAPMNYGYTF.

This clonotype was seen repeatedly, ten times or more. The gene calls are TRBV5-4 and TRBJ1-3; D is undetermined. With 4 bases removed from V and 4 bases from J, the gap between germline ends came to 15 bases. Germline-derived CDR1 and CDR2 are SGHNT and YYREEE (reference sequence). The CDR3 spans 15 residues. The CDR3 loop reads CASSDGTNGGNTIYF. The CDR3 bases are TGTGCCAGCAGCGATGGTACTAACGGGGGAAACACCATATATTTT.

As regards this clonotype: A much larger clone differs from this one at a single base, so this may be a read error. The rearrangement joins TRBV7-9 to TRBJ1-2; D gene uncertain. V was clipped by 5 bases and J by 4 bases, with 23 bases between them. In germline, CDR1 is SEHNR, CDR2 FQNEAQ (reference sequence). The CDR3 spans 17 residues. In DNA, the CDR3 is TGTGCCAGCAGCAGAGAAAGATACCATGGAAAGACCTATGGCTACACCTTC. Translating gives CASSRERYHGKTYGYTF.

This clonotype was counted at least ten times. V is TRBV5-4 and J is TRBJ1-1, with no clear D. Deletions cut 3 bases from V and 1 base from J, with 10 bases between. The CDR3 runs 14 residues. The germline CDR1 and CDR2 sequences are SGHNT and YYREEE (reference sequence). CDR3 in amino acids: CASSWGDRNTEAFF. For the CDR3, the DNA is TGTGCCAGCAGCTGGGGAGATCGGAACACTGAAGCTTTCTTT.

This clonotype was detected many times. The chain has TRBV6-9 and TRBJ1-2; D ambiguous. The length of the CDR3 is 17 residues. Germline loops: CDR1 MNHGY, CDR2 SVAAGI. The ends were cut back, 4 bases at V and 4 bases at J, with 22 bases in the middle. CDR3 DNA sequence: TGTGCCAGCAGTTCTTGGGTGCCTTACGGAAAGACCTATGGCTACACCTTC. Protein product: CASSSWVPYGKTYGYTF.

Comment on this clonotype: It may be a read error: a sequence one base away is much more abundant. The chain links TRBV6-4 to TRBJ2-5; D perhaps matches TRBD2 (6 bases). CDR3 length: 15 amino acids. Germline lookup yields CDR1 MRHNA and CDR2 SNTAGT. CDR3 sequence reads: CTSSEVSGAGETQYF. DNA of the CDR3: TGTACCAGCAGTGAAGTGTCGGGAGCAGGAGAGACCCAGTACTTC.

This clonotype was observed at least ten times. This chain uses TRBV28 with TRBJ2-1; 9 positions agree with TRBD1. With V trimmed by 5 bases and J by 3 bases, 5 bases remained unmatched. CDR3 length equals 15 residues. CDR1 is MDHEN and CDR2 is SYDVKM in the germline V gene. The CDR3 sequence: CASSPRDRDYNEQFF. The CDR3 DNA reads TGTGCCAGCAGTCCCCGGGACAGGGACTACAATGAGCAGTTCTTC.

Many counts were recorded for this clonotype. The chain employs TRBV28 and TRBJ1-5, with 10 bases that match TRBD1. The length of the CDR3 is 17 residues. Germline CDR1 MDHEN, CDR2 SYDVKM. Trimming removed 3 bases from V and 3 bases from J; junction bases left unmatched: 8. The CDR3 region has the DNA TGTGCCAGCAGTTTGGTTAGGACAGGGGGTTACAATCAGCCCCAGCATTTT. This encodes CASSLVRTGGYNQPQHF.

This clonotype was counted at least ten times. The rearrangement links TRBV7-9 to TRBJ2-2; the D gene is possibly TRBD1 (5 bases). Trimming removed 4 bases from V and 1 base from J, with 16 bases in between. Germline V lookup: CDR1 SEHNR, CDR2 FQNEAQ (reference sequence). The CDR3 totals 17 residues. The CDR3 region is CASSSKQVTMNTGELFF. As DNA, the CDR3 is TGTGCCAGCAGCTCGAAACAGGTTACCATGAACACCGGGGAGCTGTTTTTT.

On this clonotype: This may stem from a read error, because a much larger clone lies one nucleotide away. This chain links TRBV7-4 with TRBJ1-2; no clear D. This CDR3 contains 17 residues. Germline V gene data show CDR1 as SGHVT and CDR2 as SQSDAQ. CDR3 in DNA: TGTGCCAACAGCTTACCGGATTCAGCTCGAAAGACCTATGGCTACACCTTC. It codes for CANSLPDSARKTYGYTF.

This clonotype was observed many times. This chain joins TRBV3-1 and TRBJ2-7, with D unclear. The CDR3 sequence is 13 residues long. V lost 1 base, J lost 9 bases, and 13 bases lay in between. Per the germline V gene, CDR1 is LGHDT and CDR2 is YNNKEL (reference sequence). This chain's CDR3 is CASSQGPGRGQYF. CDR3 nucleotide sequence: TGTGCCAGCAGCCAAGGCCCAGGAAGAGGGCAGTACTTC.

This clonotype came up many times. V usage is TRBV11-2 and J usage is TRBJ2-4; D remains ambiguous. Trimming removed 0 bases at V and 5 bases at J, with 5 bases between. CDR3 size: 13 residues. Germline-derived CDR1 and CDR2 are SGHAT and FQNNGV. The DNA of the CDR3 is TGTGCCAGCAGCTTAGATCCGGAAAACATTCAGTACTTC. It is translated as CASSLDPENIQYF.

As regards this clonotype: A single base separates this from a much larger clone, so it may be a read error. V and J are TRBV13 and TRBJ2-1; TRBD2 matches at 8 bases. CDR1 PRHDT and CDR2 FYEKMQ come from the germline V gene (reference sequence). This CDR3 is 16 amino acids long. The CDR3 nucleotides are TGTACCAGCAGCTTGACAGGAGGACTAGCTGTGGGTTGGCAGTTCTTC. This translates into CTSSLTGGLAVGWQFF. Variable domain in full (rest from reference TRBV13 and TRBJ2-1): AAGVIQSPRHLIKEKRETATLKCYPIPRHDTVYWYQQGPGQDPQFLISFYEKMQSDKGSIPDRFSAQQFSDYHSELNMSSLELGDSALYFCTSSLTGGLAVGWQFFGPGTRLTVL.

To note about this clonotype: It may be a read error: a sequence one base away is much more abundant. The chain uses TRBV21-1 and TRBJ1-1; TRBD1, as called in the table, went unchecked against the DNA. TRBV21-1 is noted as a pseudogene. This CDR3 contains 15 residues. The CDR3 is CASSGTQPSGTEASF. CDR3 DNA sequence: TGTGCCAGCTCCGGGACCCAACCTTCGGGAACTGAAGCTTCCTTT.

This clonotype was recorded at least ten times. The V and J genes are TRBV19 and TRBJ2-1; TRBD1 agrees at 7 bases. V trimming: 0 bases; J trimming: 3 bases; junction bases outside the gene matches: 2. The CDR3 contains 15 residues. CDR1 LNHDA and CDR2 SQIVND come from the germline V gene (reference sequence). The CDR3 sequence is CASSIDPGGYNEQFF. CDR3 bases: TGTGCCAGTAGTATAGATCCAGGGGGCTACAATGAGCAGTTCTTC.

This clonotype has at least ten counts. The gene calls are TRBV10-3 and TRBJ1-1; TRBD1 matches 7 bases. CDR1 ENHRY and CDR2 SYGVKD come from the germline V gene. The CDR3 sequence is 15 residues long. V shed 5 bases and J 5 bases; nucleotides not matched to a gene: 11. As DNA, the CDR3 is TGTGCCATCAGTATCGGGGCAGGGGGAAGAACTGAAGCTTTCTTT. This codes for CAISIGAGGRTEAFF.

This clonotype was counted ten times or more. V and J are TRBV12-3 or TRBV12-4 and TRBJ2-7; 9 nucleotides match TRBD1. The CDR3 spans 15 residues. Losses at the gene ends were 4 bases for V and 2 bases for J; bases not matched to a gene: 6. The DNA of the CDR3 is TGTGCCAGCAGTTCAACCGGGACAGGGACCTACGAGCAGTACTTC. This gives the protein CASSSTGTGTYEQYF.

Ten or more counts support this clonotype. V gene TRBV4-1 combines with J gene TRBJ2-7, with D perhaps matching TRBD1 or TRBD2 (6 bases each). Germline values: CDR1 MGHRA, CDR2 YSYEKL. V shed 1 base and J shed 2 bases, with 15 bases lying between them. The CDR3 runs 16 residues. CDR3 amino acids: CASSQGGALIPYEQYF. The DNA for the CDR3 is TGCGCCAGCAGCCAAGGGGGGGCACTCATCCCCTACGAGCAGTACTTC.

Comment on this clonotype: The germline gene is not matched at one end of the junction; a read error may be the cause. This rearrangement joins TRBV27 to TRBJ1-1; no clear D. This CDR3 contains 13 residues. Germline V gives CDR1 MNHEY, CDR2 SMNVEV (reference sequence). CDR3 DNA sequence: TGTGCCAGCAGTTTAAATCCGAACACTGAAGCTTCCTTT. Its translation: CASSLNPNTEASF.

Regarding this clonotype: A much larger clone differs from this one at a single base, so this may be a read error. This rearrangement joins TRBV25-1 to TRBJ1-2; D is undetermined. The CDR3 covers 17 residues. The germline V gene has CDR1 MGHDK and CDR2 SYGVNS. V was trimmed by 5 bases and J by 4 bases, leaving 23 bases between them. CDR3 loop: CASSLDVELGRTYGYTF. In DNA, the CDR3 is TGTGCCAGCAGTTTGGATGTAGAACTGGGAAGGACCTATGGCTACACCTTC.